This TCR beta chain emerged from a study of blood T cells in healthy people across ages. Combining a sample-barcoded 5' primer with a J-beta primer mix, a second PCR ran for 7 to 11 cycles. Each cDNA molecule was tagged by a template-switch adaptor with 12 random nucleotides. TCRdb itself ran the 5' RACE reads through MiXCR, one entry per CDR3 protein. This sample carries 1 million to 1.2 million distinct CDR3 sequences, 30% to 40% of them seen once, and the ten largest clones take under 15%. There are 20 residues in the CDR3. CDR1 is KGHDR, CDR2 SFDVKD, per germline. On this clonotype itself: No antigen is known for it. The junction departs from the called germline gene at one end, perhaps through a read error.

Study-level findings and limits: As naive T cell percentage varied, TCR beta diversity correlated strongly with it.

Healthy Caucasian individuals from Russia aged roughly 6 to 90 were enrolled as donors. The genes are TRBV24-1 and TRBJ2-1; 10 nucleotides align to TRBD2. The origin of this receptor is a man between 18 and 35 years old in good health. The material sequenced was blood. The CDR3 reads CATSDIGLAVVKKTYNEQFF. The CDR3 region has the DNA TGTGCCACCAGTGACATCGGACTAGCGGTGGTGAAAAAAACCTACAATGAACAGTTCTTC.